The 30 T cell receptor beta chains below were found in one sample sequenced in a study of T-cell memory formation after mild COVID-19. A single record per CDR3 protein comes from TCRdb applying MiXCR to the 5' RACE reads. The data show about 33,000 distinct CDR3 sequences, more than 20% seen once. Input material: PBMCs or a T cell subset sorted from them (not recorded which). The receptors originated from an adult who had mild COVID-19 (a few samples of this study predate the infection). Cell type and time point are not known.

V is TRBV3-1 and J is TRBJ1-1; 9 positions agree with TRBD1. The CDR3 has 14 residues. The germline V gene has CDR1 LGHDT and CDR2 YNNKEL (reference sequence). Losses at the gene ends were 6 bases for V and 5 bases for J; bases not matched to a gene: 7. CDR3 bases: TGTGCCAGCAGTCACAGGGGGCGAGGGACTGAAGCTTTCTTT. The encoded protein is CASSHRGRGTEAFF.

This clonotype occurred many times. V and J are TRBV20-1 and TRBJ2-1; TRBD2 matches 11 bases. The CDR3 has 16 residues. Trimming removed 3 bases from V and 3 bases from J; junction bases left unmatched: 7. CDR1 is DFQATT, CDR2 SNEGSKA, per germline (reference sequence). CDR3 nucleotides: TGCAGTGCTAGTAAAGTCCTAGCGGGGGGCTACAATGAGCAGTTCTTC. Translating gives CSASKVLAGGYNEQFF.

Relative to its sample, this clonotype is medium-sized. This chain links TRBV7-2 with TRBJ2-4; D is unresolved. Germline CDR1 reads SGHTA; CDR2 reads FQGNSA. Trimming stripped 5 bases from V and 0 bases from J, with 8 bases between. The CDR3 has 14 amino acids. The CDR3 loop reads CASSPEVAKNIQYF. CDR3 sequence (DNA): TGTGCCAGCAGCCCAGAGGTAGCCAAAAACATTCAGTACTTC. The full variable domain, its missing parts supplied by reference TRBV7-2 and TRBJ2-4, is GAGVSQSPSNKVTEKGKDVELRCDPISGHTALYWYRQSLGQGLEFLIYFQGNSAPDKSGLPSDRFSAERTGGSVSTLTIQRTQQEDSAVYLCASSPEVAKNIQYFGAGTRLSVL.

In this sample, this clonotype turned up many times. CDR3 region: CASSFDVRGEQYF. Written as DNA, the CDR3 is TGTGCCAGCAGTTTCGACGTCAGGGGCGAGCAGTACTTC. The gene calls are TRBV12-3 or TRBV12-4 and TRBJ2-7; D perhaps matches TRBD1 (6 bases). This CDR3 spans 13 amino acids. Trimming took 3 bases from V and 6 from J, leaving 12 bases between them.

This clonotype appeared many times. The CDR3 reads CASRMDPTSNSPLHF. CDR3 bases: TGTGCCAGTAGAATGGACCCGACCTCGAATTCACCCCTCCACTTT. This sequence joins TRBV19 and TRBJ1-6; D gene uncertain. The CDR3 covers 15 residues. V was cut by 6 bases and J by 7 bases, with 16 bases left in between. In germline, CDR1 is LNHDA, CDR2 SQIVND (reference sequence).

The V gene is TRBV20-1, the J gene TRBJ2-2; no definite D call. CDR3 size: 16 residues. CDR1 is DFQATT and CDR2 is SNEGSKA in the germline V gene (reference sequence). Trimming took 2 bases from V and 7 from J, leaving 20 bases between them. The DNA of the CDR3 is TGCAGTGCTAGAATATCCGCCTCGGACGGTATCGGGGAGCTGTTTTTT. It specifies CSARISASDGIGELFF.

The chain combines TRBV7-9 with TRBJ1-2; 12 positions match TRBD1. This CDR3 is 20 amino acids long. The J segment lost 4 bases and the V segment lost 1 base, leaving 16 bases of the junction unmatched. Germline V gives CDR1 SEHNR, CDR2 FQNEAQ (reference sequence). CDR3 sequence reads: CASSLVAVPGQGAPGYGYTF. Here the CDR3 DNA reads TGTGCCAGCAGCTTAGTAGCAGTCCCGGGACAGGGGGCGCCAGGCTATGGCTACACCTTC.

This clonotype was picked up many times. The chain combines TRBV7-9 with TRBJ2-1; 10 bases line up with TRBD2. V lost 5 bases, J lost 5 bases, and 6 bases stayed unmatched. Per the germline V gene, CDR1 is SEHNR and CDR2 is FQNEAQ (reference sequence). The CDR3 sequence is 15 residues long. Here the CDR3 reads CASSPGTSAHNEQFF. CDR3 coding DNA: TGTGCCAGCAGCCCGGGGACTAGCGCCCACAATGAGCAGTTCTTC.

This sequence joins TRBV4-2 and TRBJ1-1; unclear D gene. The germline V gene has CDR1 LGHNA and CDR2 YNFKEQ. The V gene lost 0 bases and the J gene lost 8 bases, with 7 bases spanning the gap. The CDR3 covers 12 residues. CDR3 bases: TGTGCCAGCAGCCAAGAGGGAGGGGAAGCTTTCTTT. It specifies CASSQEGGEAFF.

There are many counts of this clonotype. V and J are TRBV12-3 or TRBV12-4 and TRBJ2-3; 12 nucleotides align to TRBD2. There are 15 residues in the CDR3. The ends lost 6 bases at V and 5 bases at J; junction bases unmatched: 6. DNA for the CDR3: TGTGCCAGCAGCCGACTAGCGGGAGAGGTAGATACGCAGTATTTT. This translates into CASSRLAGEVDTQYF.

This clonotype was observed many times. The chain joins TRBV6-2 or TRBV6-3 to TRBJ2-3; 8 nucleotides align to TRBD1. The CDR3 has 18 residues. CDR1 is MNHEY, CDR2 SVGEGT, per germline. The V and J ends lost 6 bases and 9 bases, in that order; junction bases with no gene match: 23. The CDR3 sequence: CASSPARRTGRSTGTQYF. The DNA for the CDR3 is TGTGCCAGCAGCCCAGCAAGGAGGACAGGGCGTTCTACCGGCACGCAGTATTTT.

This chain links TRBV12-3 or TRBV12-4 with TRBJ2-2; TRBD2 agrees at 8 bases. V lost 2 bases to trimming and J lost 0 bases; unmatched junction nucleotides: 11. The CDR3 extends over 19 amino acids. The CDR3 region is CASSLPPVAGGANTGELFF. The DNA of the CDR3 is TGTGCCAGCAGTTTACCGCCCGTCGCCGGGGGGGCGAACACCGGGGAGCTGTTTTTT.

By share, this clonotype ranks as medium-sized. The V and J genes are TRBV6-5 and TRBJ1-2; no clear D gene. The CDR3 totals 13 residues. CDR1 is MNHEY and CDR2 is SVGAGI in the germline V gene. Trimming shortened V by 4 bases and J by 8 bases, and 14 bases separated the two germline ends. The CDR3 loop reads CASSSGPFLGYTF. The CDR3 coding sequence is TGTGCCAGCAGTTCCGGGCCCTTCCTGGGCTACACCTTC.

This clonotype was found many times. J is TRBJ1-5 and V is TRBV20-1; maybe TRBD1 (5 bases). Trimming shortened V by 3 bases and J by 3 bases, and 15 bases separated the two germline ends. Germline V gene data show CDR1 as DFQATT and CDR2 as SNEGSKA (reference sequence). This CDR3 is built from 15 residues. CDR3 loop: CSASGGGTVNQPQHF. The CDR3 region has the DNA TGCAGTGCTAGCGGGGGGGGGACCGTCAATCAGCCCCAGCATTTT.

The table lists this clonotype with many counts. V usage is TRBV10-3 and J usage is TRBJ2-7, with 7 bases identical to TRBD2. V dropped 3 bases and J dropped 3; count of bases not matched to a gene: 8. Germline assignment: CDR1 ENHRY and CDR2 SYGVKD. This CDR3 comprises 15 residues. The DNA for the CDR3 is TGTGCCATCAGTGAAGCCCCCCCGGGGGGCTACGAGCAGTACTTC. Its translation is CAISEAPPGGYEQYF.

In its sample, this clonotype was seen many times. The rearrangement joins TRBV7-2 to TRBJ2-7; the match to TRBD1 covers 7 bases. Germline trimming cut 4 bases from V and 1 base from J; bases unmatched to any gene: 7. CDR3 length: 15 amino acids. CDR1 and CDR2 (germline): SGHTA, FQGNSA. CDR3 in DNA: TGTGCCAGCAGCTCAGATGGCAGGGGGTCCTACGAGCAGTACTTC. It translates to CASSSDGRGSYEQYF.

A few counts support this clonotype. The chain's CDR3 is CASSDGASNQPQHF. The CDR3 nucleotides read TGTGCCAGCAGCGACGGAGCAAGCAATCAGCCCCAGCATTTT. The rearrangement joins TRBV9 to TRBJ1-5; D not certain. V gave up 3 bases and J gave up 1 base, with 8 bases separating them. This CDR3 contains 14 residues. CDR1 SGDLS and CDR2 YYNGEE come from the germline V gene. Filled out from reference TRBV9 and TRBJ1-5, the complete variable domain reads DSGVTQTPKHLITATGQRVTLRCSPRSGDLSVYWYQQSLDQGLQFLIQYYNGEERAKGNILERFSAQQFPDLHSELNLSSLELGDSALYFCASSDGASNQPQHFGDGTRLSIL.

CDR3 amino acids: CASSPTSSYNEQFF. In nucleotides, the CDR3 is TGTGCCAGCAGCCCGACAAGCTCCTACAATGAGCAGTTCTTC. The rearrangement uses TRBV6-2 or TRBV6-3 and TRBJ2-1, with D unclear. This CDR3 has 14 residues. Germline CDR1 and CDR2: MNHEY and SVGEGT. Trimming took 6 bases from V and 0 from J, leaving 9 bases between them.

This clonotype was detected ten times or more. The chain combines TRBV12-3 or TRBV12-4 with TRBJ1-1, with D perhaps TRBD1 (6 bases). The CDR3 has 14 amino acids. Deletions cut 6 bases from V and 7 bases from J, with 18 bases between. As DNA, the CDR3 is TGTGCCAGCAGAACAGGGTTGGCAATACATGAAGCTTTCTTT. It is translated as CASRTGLAIHEAFF.

The chain joins TRBV4-2 to TRBJ2-7; 12 bases are a match to TRBD1. Germline V gene sequence: CDR1 LGHNA, CDR2 YNFKEQ. The CDR3 is 17 amino acids. The V segment lost 3 bases and the J segment 3 bases; nucleotides outside the gene matches: 9. CDR3 in amino acids: CASSHIAGTGGIYEQYF. The DNA of the CDR3 is TGTGCCAGCAGCCACATCGCCGGGACAGGGGGCATCTACGAGCAGTACTTC.

Ten or more counts support this clonotype. The rearrangement joins TRBV5-1 to TRBJ1-2; TRBD1 agrees at 12 bases. Trimming took 3 bases from V and 7 from J; bases not matched to a gene: 4. Germline lookup yields CDR1 SGHRS and CDR2 YFSETQ. The CDR3 extends over 14 amino acids. The CDR3 nucleotides are TGCGCCAGCAGCTGGGGACAGGGGGCGAGTGGCTACACCTTC. Protein product: CASSWGQGASGYTF.

This clonotype was detected many times. V and J are TRBV19 and TRBJ1-4; 9 bases map to TRBD1. Looked up from germline, CDR1 is LNHDA and CDR2 is SQIVND (reference sequence). The CDR3 has 16 amino acids. V trimming: 3 bases; J trimming: 6 bases; junction bases outside the gene matches: 8. The DNA for the CDR3 is TGTGCCAGTAGTATGGCCCAACAGGGGGCGGATGAAAAACTGTTTTTT. Encoded protein: CASSMAQQGADEKLFF.

CDR3 DNA: TGCGCCAGCAGCTTGAGGACAGTCCTTATCACAGATACGCAGTATTTT. Its translation is CASSLRTVLITDTQYF. This rearrangement joins TRBV5-1 to TRBJ2-3; D possibly corresponds to TRBD1 (6 bases). In germline, CDR1 is SGHRS, CDR2 YFSETQ. Trimming removed 1 base at V and 2 bases at J, with 14 bases between. The CDR3 covers 16 residues.

J is TRBJ2-2 and V is TRBV13; 7 nucleotides match TRBD1. The V gene's germline CDR1 is PRHDT and CDR2 FYEKMQ (reference sequence). The J segment lost 4 bases and the V segment lost 4 bases, leaving 3 bases of the junction unmatched. The CDR3 consists of 14 residues. CDR3 sequence: CASSSTGSTGELFF. In DNA, the CDR3 is TGTGCCAGCAGCTCGACAGGGAGCACCGGGGAGCTGTTTTTT.

This clonotype has at least ten counts. The CDR3 nucleotides read TGTGCCAGCAGCTTGGTGTCTGTCTATAATTCACCCCTCCACTTT. Amino acids: CASSLVSVYNSPLHF. The chain combines TRBV5-6 with TRBJ1-6; the D is unclear. Germline assignment: CDR1 SGHDT and CDR2 YYEEEE. The CDR3 has 15 residues. V lost 0 bases and J lost 3, with 7 bases in between.

Ten or more counts support this clonotype. In DNA form, the CDR3 reads TGCGCCAGCAGCCAAGATTCGCCGGGACTAGCGGAACAAGAGACCCAGTACTTC. Translation gives CASSQDSPGLAEQETQYF. The chain couples TRBV4-1 to TRBJ2-5; 11 nucleotides align to TRBD2. CDR1 MGHRA and CDR2 YSYEKL come from the germline V gene. The CDR3 consists of 18 residues. V was pared by 0 bases and J by 2 bases, with 8 bases of the junction left unmatched.

As regards this clonotype: A much larger clonotype is one base distant, so this may be a read error. The chain recombines TRBV7-6 with TRBJ2-1; 8 positions agree with TRBD1. V gave up 6 bases and J gave up 12 bases; unmatched junction bases: 7. The CDR3 loop spans 12 amino acids. Per the germline V gene, CDR1 is SGHVS and CDR2 is FNYEAQ. The DNA of the CDR3 is TGTGCCAGCAGAACCCACGGGACAGGGCAGTTCTTC. This translates into CASRTHGTGQFF.

This clonotype has ten or more counts. This sequence joins TRBV19 and TRBJ2-3, with D possibly TRBD2 on 5 matching bases. The CDR3 consists of 16 residues. Trimming removed 9 bases at V and 2 bases at J, with 21 bases between. Germline CDR1 and CDR2: LNHDA and SQIVND (reference sequence). The CDR3 region is CASSSLREYPTDTQYF. The CDR3, as DNA: TGTGCCAGCAGTTCGTTGAGGGAGTACCCCACAGATACGCAGTATTTT.

Ten or more counts support this clonotype. V and J are TRBV5-1 and TRBJ2-5; tentative D call: TRBD1 (6 bases). Looked up from germline, CDR1 is SGHRS and CDR2 is YFSETQ. V lost 4 bases, J lost 4 bases, and 14 bases lay in between. This CDR3 region has 14 residues. The CDR3 nucleotides read TGCGCCAGCAGCGATCCTACAGGGAGAGAGACCCAGTACTTC. Protein sequence: CASSDPTGRETQYF. Using reference TRBV5-1 and TRBJ2-5 for the parts outside the CDR3, the full variable domain is KAGVTQTPRYLIKTRGQQVTLSCSPISGHRSVSWYQQTPGQGLQFLFEYFSETQRNKGNFPGRFSGRQFSNSRSEMNVSTLELGDSALYLCASSDPTGRETQYFGPGTRLLVL.

This chain joins TRBV6-1 and TRBJ2-1; 12 nucleotides align to TRBD2. The CDR3 loop spans 21 amino acids. Germline assignment: CDR1 MNHNS and CDR2 SASEGT. After removal of 0 bases from V and 2 bases from J, the junction contained 14 bases not matched to a gene. CDR3 nucleotide sequence: TGTGCCAGCAGTGAAGCCCCAGCGGCTTTGGGACTAGCGGGCCCCTACAATGAGCAGTTCTTC. Translating gives CASSEAPAALGLAGPYNEQFF.